The rows below give T cell receptor beta chains drawn from one sample of a study of blood T cell repertoires in COVID-19. Sequenced by immunoSEQ multiplex PCR; TCRdb stores in-frame clones only, minus some. The data show 64,000 or so clones, approximately 86% seen once. The sequencing sample was made of peripheral blood. The receptors were gathered from a man in his forties with acute or convalescent COVID-19. The CDR3 runs from the conserved cysteine through the conserved F or W. Fields, in order: D gene, clone size, J gene, CDR3 length, V gene, CDR3 protein, CDR3 DNA. D genes are given only for firm matches. Clone size is given for some rows only: seen once, a few or many times, or a class if the clone is expanded.

>.|few|TRBJ1-1|14|TRBV30
CAWTMGKANTEAFF
TGTGCCTGGACAATGGGCAAGGCGAACACTGAAGCTTTCTTT
>.|.|TRBJ1-2|15|TRBV6-5
CASSYSRAANYGYTF
TGTGCCAGCAGTTACTCGAGGGCAGCTAACTATGGCTACACCTTC
>.|.|TRBJ2-3|18|TRBV7-3
CASSLYARRGRGADTQYF
TGTGCCAGCAGCTTATACGCTAGAAGGGGGCGCGGGGCAGATACGCAGTATTTT
>.|.|TRBJ1-1|18|TRBV27
CASSSRRETYSTNTEAFF
TGTGCCAGCAGTTCCCGAAGGGAGACTTATTCCACGAACACTGAAGCTTTCTTT
>.|few|TRBJ2-7|11|TRBV13
CASAQGGEQYF
TGTGCCAGCGCTCAGGGCGGTGAGCAGTACTTC
>.|.|TRBJ2-1|16|TRBV12-5
CASGLKEIDSYNEQFF
TGTGCTAGTGGTTTGAAGGAGATAGACTCCTACAATGAGCAGTTCTTC
>.|.|TRBJ2-2|16|TRBV24-1
CATSGLDNSNTGELFF
TGTGCCACCAGTGGTCTGGACAATTCGAACACCGGGGAGCTGTTTTTT
>.|.|TRBJ1-1|15|TRBV21-1
CASSPRTVQNTEAFF
TGTGCCAGCAGCCCCCGGACAGTACAGAACACTGAAGCTTTCTTT
>.|.|TRBJ1-1|16|TRBV27
CASSSPGRGVVTEAFF
TGTGCCAGCAGTTCTCCAGGACGGGGGGTTGTCACTGAAGCTTTCTTT
>.|.|TRBJ2-7|14|TRBV28
CASTPGRQSYEQYF
TGTGCCAGCACTCCCGGGAGACAGTCCTACGAGCAGTACTTC
>.|once|TRBJ1-4|16|TRBV5-1
CASKLLAGGRNEKLFF
TGCGCCAGCAAGCTCCTCGCGGGGGGGCGGAATGAAAAACTGTTTTTT
>.|.|TRBJ1-5|15|TRBV2
CASKALQGVHQPQHF
TGTGCCAGCAAAGCCTTACAGGGTGTGCATCAGCCCCAGCATTTT
>.|.|TRBJ2-5|17|TRBV7-9
CASSFAARGEGQETQYF
TGTGCCAGCAGCTTTGCCGCCAGGGGAGAGGGTCAAGAGACCCAGTACTTC
>TRBD1|.|TRBJ1-2|13|TRBV5-6
CASSLGQEDGYTF
TGTGCCAGCAGCTTAGGACAGGAGGATGGCTACACCTTC
>TRBD1|medium-sized|TRBJ2-3|18|TRBV7-8
CASSLASTDRVGTDTQYF
TGTGCCAGCAGCTTAGCCTCCACAGACAGGGTTGGCACAGATACGCAGTATTTT
>TRBD1|.|TRBJ1-6|14|TRBV10-3
CAIRASTGASPLHF
TGTGCCATCAGAGCCTCGACAGGGGCATCACCCCTCCACTTT
>.|.|TRBJ2-2|15|TRBV7-2
CASSLGAHLAGELFF
TGTGCCAGCAGCTTAGGAGCCCACCTTGCCGGGGAGCTGTTTTTT
>.|once|TRBJ1-1|14|TRBV19
CASRTVEGHTEAFF
TGTGCCAGTAGGACTGTGGAGGGCCACACTGAAGCTTTCTTT
>TRBD1|.|TRBJ1-1|14|TRBV11-3
CASSPWTGNTEAFF
TGTGCCAGCAGCCCCTGGACAGGAAACACTGAAGCTTTCTTT
>.|.|TRBJ1-2|14|TRBV4-1
CASSQATGRGGYTF
TGCGCCAGCAGCCAAGCCACAGGCCGTGGGGGCTACACCTTC
>TRBD1|.|TRBJ2-2|15|TRBV6-6
CASLKLRGQTGELFF
TGTGCCAGCCTAAAGTTAAGGGGGCAGACCGGGGAGCTGTTTTTT
>.|.|TRBJ1-2|14|TRBV7-8
CASSLGAGGYGYTF
TGTGCCAGCAGCTTAGGCGCGGGAGGCTATGGCTACACCTTC
>TRBD1|.|TRBJ2-1|15|TRBV5-4
CASSTQGTGGNEQFF
TGTGCCAGCAGCACCCAGGGGACAGGGGGCAATGAGCAGTTCTTC
>.|few|TRBJ2-6|14|TRBV7-2
CASVPVSGANVLTF
TGTGCCAGCGTCCCAGTCTCTGGGGCCAACGTCCTGACTTTC
>.|.|TRBJ1-4|14|TRBV5-1
CASSLSGSGEKLFF
TGCGCCAGCAGCTTGTCGGGTTCCGGTGAAAAACTGTTTTTT
>TRBD2|.|TRBJ2-5|16|TRBV19
CASSWTSGRDQETQYF
TGTGCCAGTAGCTGGACTAGCGGGAGAGATCAAGAGACCCAGTACTTC
>.|.|TRBJ1-1|15|TRBV29-1
CSVVLWEASGTEAFF
TGCAGCGTTGTTCTCTGGGAGGCATCGGGCACTGAAGCTTTCTTT
>.|.|TRBJ1-2|14|TRBV24-1
CATSPDSNDGGYTF
TGTGCCACCAGCCCGGACAGTAACGACGGGGGCTACACCTTC
>TRBD2|.|TRBJ2-5|16|TRBV28
CASSYLSGGRGETQYF
TGTGCCAGCAGTTATCTTAGCGGGGGAAGAGGGGAGACCCAGTACTTC
>TRBD2|few|TRBJ2-1|14|TRBV10-3
CAMGPGGLGNEQFF
TGTGCCATGGGACCGGGGGGGCTGGGAAATGAGCAGTTCTTC
>.|.|TRBJ2-1|11|TRBV19
CASSIGGKQFF
TGTGCCAGTAGTATTGGGGGGAAGCAGTTCTTC
>TRBD2|.|TRBJ2-3|17|TRBV7-2
CASSLGLAGGRADTQYF
TGTGCCAGCAGCTTGGGGTTGGCGGGGGGGCGAGCAGATACGCAGTATTTT
>TRBD1|.|TRBJ2-3|16|TRBV4-2
CASSQEGYRGTDTQYF
TGTGCCAGCAGCCAAGAAGGATACAGGGGAACAGATACGCAGTATTTT